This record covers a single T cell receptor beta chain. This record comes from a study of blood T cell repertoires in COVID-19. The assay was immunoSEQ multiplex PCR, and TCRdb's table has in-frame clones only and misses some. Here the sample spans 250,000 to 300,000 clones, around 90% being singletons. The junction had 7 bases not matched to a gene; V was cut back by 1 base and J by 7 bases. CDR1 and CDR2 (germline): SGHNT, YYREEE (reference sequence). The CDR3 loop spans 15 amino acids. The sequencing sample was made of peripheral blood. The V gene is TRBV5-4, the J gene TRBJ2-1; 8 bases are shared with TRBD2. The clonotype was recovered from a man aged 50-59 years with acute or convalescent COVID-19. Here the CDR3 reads CASSLSPGGENEQFF. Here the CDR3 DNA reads TGTGCCAGCAGCTTGTCTCCGGGGGGGGAGAATGAGCAGTTCTTC.